This TCR beta chain was retrieved from a study of CD8 T cells in ankylosing spondylitis. The V gene end was trimmed by 4 bases and the J gene end by 6 bases; junction bases not matched to a gene: 9. The CDR3 sequence is 16 residues long. Points from the study as a whole: What appeared characteristic of ankylosing spondylitis blood was a TCR beta motif of fewer than ten highly homologous variants. The disease-linked clones had a CD8+ phenotype and low blood frequencies.

This clonotype was detected many times. Its antigen is still unknown. MiXCR, applied by TCRdb to the 5' RACE reads, yields one record per CDR3 protein. The sample shows over 700,000 distinct CDR3 sequences, roughly 20% of them seen only once. Source material: blood, either unsorted or a sorted T cell fraction (not recorded which). This sequence was found in a male donor with ankylosing spondylitis. This chain joins TRBV12-3 or TRBV12-4 and TRBJ2-3, with 11 bases matching TRBD1. CDR3 in DNA: TGTGCCAGCAGTTCCGGACAGGGGGCGAAAGGGGATACGCAGTATTTT. Its protein is CASSSGQGAKGDTQYF.